This T cell receptor beta chain was captured in a study of T-cell memory formation after mild COVID-19. Overall study: Clusters of TCRs were largely donor specific. Study-level results: Pre-infection memory carried some responding clones, suggesting that cross-reactive memory joined.

CDR3 length: 18 amino acids. Trimming shortened V by 3 bases and J by 0 bases, and 18 bases separated the two germline ends. Per germline, CDR1 MDHEN and CDR2 SYDVKM. A 5'RACE reaction primed in the constant segment made cDNA libraries of TCR alpha and TCR beta, and these carried sample barcodes and UMIs. TCRdb reprocessed the 5' RACE reads with MiXCR, giving one entry per CDR3 protein. The table lists under 200,000 distinct CDR3 sequences, over 10% of them singletons, with approximately 3.6% in the top ten. This clonotype appeared a few times. The antigen is unknown. The rearrangement uses TRBV28 and TRBJ1-5; D remains unclear. Sample: PBMCs or a T cell subset sorted from them (not recorded which). This TCR was recovered from a young man who had mild COVID-19 (a few samples of this study predate the infection). Cell type and time point are not known. The CDR3 reads CASSFWETARYSNQPQHF. In nucleotides, the CDR3 is TGTGCCAGCAGTTTCTGGGAGACGGCCCGCTATAGCAATCAGCCCCAGCATTTT. Drawing the rest from reference TRBV28 and TRBJ1-5, the complete variable domain is DVKVTQSSRYLVKRTGEKVFLECVQDMDHENMFWYRQDPGLGLRLIYFSYDVKMKEKGDIPEGYSVSREKKERFSLILESASTNQTSMYLCASSFWETARYSNQPQHFGDGTRLSIL.